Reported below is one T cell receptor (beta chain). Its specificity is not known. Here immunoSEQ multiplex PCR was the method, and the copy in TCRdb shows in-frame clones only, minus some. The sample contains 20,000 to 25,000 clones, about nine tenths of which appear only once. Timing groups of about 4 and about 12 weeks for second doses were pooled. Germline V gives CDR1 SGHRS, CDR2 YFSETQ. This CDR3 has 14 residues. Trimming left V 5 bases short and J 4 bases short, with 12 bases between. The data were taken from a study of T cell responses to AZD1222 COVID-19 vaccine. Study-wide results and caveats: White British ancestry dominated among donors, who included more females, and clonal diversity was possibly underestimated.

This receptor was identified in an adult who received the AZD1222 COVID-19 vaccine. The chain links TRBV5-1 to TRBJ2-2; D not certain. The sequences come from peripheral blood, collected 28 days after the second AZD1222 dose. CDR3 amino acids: CASRGSGFTGELFF. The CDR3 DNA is TGCGCCAGCAGAGGGTCCGGGTTCACCGGGGAGCTGTTTTTT.